This T cell receptor (beta chain) was found in a study of T cells in localized non-small cell lung cancer. The CDR3 sequence is 14 residues long. V gave up 5 bases and J gave up 3 bases, with 17 bases separating them. CDR1 is GTSNPN, CDR2 SVGIG, per germline (reference sequence). The protocol was immunoSEQ multiplex PCR, while the TCRdb copy is restricted to in-frame clones and leaves out a portion. The sample lists about 78,000 clones, roughly 86% seen once, with over 2.5% in the top ten. The specimen comprised peripheral blood, sampled before any cancer treatment. The TCR comes from a man aged 35 to 69 with stage I lung adenocarcinoma. The chain links TRBV30 to TRBJ2-7; weak D call: TRBD1 (6 bases). CDR3 in amino acids: CAWSSRDKLYEQYF. The CDR3 coding sequence is TGTGCCTGGTCGAGCCGGGACAAGCTCTACGAGCAGTACTTC. The whole variable domain, filled in from reference TRBV30 and TRBJ2-7, reads SQTIHQWPATLVQPVGSPLSLECTVEGTSNPNLYWYRQAAGRGLQLLFYSVGIGQISSEVPQNLSASRPQDRQFILSSKKLLLSDSGFYLCAWSSRDKLYEQYFGPGTRLTVT.